The 15 T cell receptor beta chains below all came from one sample that was sequenced in a study of T cell responses to AZD1222 COVID-19 vaccine. This table comes from immunoSEQ multiplex PCR, and its TCRdb copy is limited to in-frame clones, with some not included. The repertoire holds around 180,000 clones, with 88% as singletons. Here the sequenced sample was peripheral blood, taken 28 days after the second AZD1222 dose. The source is an adult who received the AZD1222 COVID-19 vaccine.

With regard to this clone: The junction and the germline gene differ at one end; a read error may be behind it. The chain combines TRBV4-1 with TRBJ2-1; 11 positions match TRBD2. This CDR3 is 17 amino acids long. Germline CDR1 reads MGHRA; CDR2 reads YSYEKL. The CDR3 DNA reads as TGCGCCAGCAGCCAATCTATAACTAGCGGGAGCTACCATGAGCAGTTCTTC. This gives the protein CASSQSITSGSYHEQFF.

The CDR3 reads CASTPRTGTYEQYF. The CDR3 DNA reads TGTGCCAGCACTCCCAGGACGGGAACCTACGAGCAGTACTTC. The rearrangement uses TRBV7-8 and TRBJ2-7; possible D gene TRBD2, 5 bases. Germline-derived CDR1 and CDR2 are SGHVS and FQNEAQ. The germline V and J ends were trimmed by 7 bases and 2 bases, with 15 bases remaining between them. This CDR3 spans 14 amino acids.

The chain has TRBV7-9 and TRBJ1-5, with TRBD1 matching 7 bases. With 5 bases clipped from V and 5 bases from J, the junction kept 9 bases outside the gene matches. Germline values: CDR1 SEHNR, CDR2 FQNEAQ (reference sequence). CDR3 length equals 15 residues. The CDR3 DNA reads as TGTGCCAGCAGCCCAGGGGGTATGGTGTATCAGCCCCAGCATTTT. Its translation is CASSPGGMVYQPQHF.

The chain has TRBV12-3 or TRBV12-4 and TRBJ2-2; unclear D gene. The V end lost 5 bases, the J end lost 6 bases, and 7 bases lay between the germline ends. This CDR3 comprises 12 residues. CDR3 sequence: CASSPVAGELFF. DNA for the CDR3: TGTGCCAGCAGTCCCGTCGCCGGGGAGCTGTTTTTT.

The V call is TRBV28, the J call TRBJ2-7, with 8 bases aligning to TRBD1. With V trimmed by 6 bases and J by 3 bases, 7 bases remained unmatched. The CDR3 contains 14 residues. Germline V lookup: CDR1 MDHEN, CDR2 SYDVKM. The CDR3 region has the DNA TGTGCCAGCAGGGAGGACAGGGAAGACTACGAGCAGTACTTC. Translated: CASREDREDYEQYF.

This sequence joins TRBV10-3 and TRBJ2-7; a weak D match, TRBD2 (6 bases). This CDR3 contains 13 residues. Trimming stripped 7 bases from V and 2 bases from J, with 12 bases between. Per germline, CDR1 ENHRY and CDR2 SYGVKD. The CDR3 DNA follows: TGTGCCATCATGGGGACTCGCCCCTACGAGCAGTACTTC. This codes for CAIMGTRPYEQYF.

The chain uses TRBV11-2 and TRBJ2-2; the match to TRBD2 covers 12 bases. With 4 bases clipped from V and 6 bases from J, the junction kept 12 bases outside the gene matches. Germline lookup yields CDR1 SGHAT and CDR2 FQNNGV. CDR3 length: 18 amino acids. The CDR3, as DNA: TGTGCCAGCAGCTCCTCACCGACTAGCGGGAGAGGGCCCGGGGAGCTGTTTTTT. Its protein is CASSSSPTSGRGPGELFF.

The chain combines TRBV6-5 with TRBJ1-4; 9 bases fit TRBD1. Germline values: CDR1 MNHEY, CDR2 SVGAGI. Trimming cost V 2 bases and J 8 bases; bases outside gene matches: 3. This CDR3 is 14 amino acids long. As DNA, the CDR3 is TGTGCCAGCAGTTACGGACAGGGGCGCGAAAAACTGTTTTTT. Its translation is CASSYGQGREKLFF.

This chain uses TRBV5-1 with TRBJ2-7, with unresolved D. Germline V CDR1 and CDR2: SGHRS, YFSETQ. The CDR3 consists of 15 residues. Trimming removed 1 base at V and 3 bases at J, with 14 bases between. CDR3: CASSLFQEPLYEQYF. The CDR3, as DNA: TGCGCCAGCAGCTTGTTCCAGGAGCCCCTCTACGAGCAGTACTTC.

The V and J genes are TRBV18 and TRBJ1-4; 7 bases line up with TRBD1. With 1 base clipped from V and 0 bases from J, the junction kept 5 bases outside the gene matches. The CDR3 consists of 17 residues. In germline, CDR1 is KGHSH, CDR2 LQKENI. The CDR3 DNA reads TGTGCCAGCTCACCACTGTCCGGGACAGCAACTAATGAAAAACTGTTTTTT. Translation gives CASSPLSGTATNEKLFF.

The J gene is TRBJ2-2, the V gene TRBV27; the match to TRBD1 covers 9 bases. Germline V CDR1 and CDR2: MNHEY, SMNVEV (reference sequence). The CDR3 has 15 amino acids. V shed 6 bases and J 9 bases; nucleotides not matched to a gene: 11. The CDR3 coding sequence is TGTGCCAGCAGCCCCCGGGACAGGGATCTCCGGGAGCTGTTTTTT. It encodes CASSPRDRDLRELFF.

The count of this clone is one. A read error may account for a junction end that differs from germline. The rearrangement links TRBV6-5 to TRBJ2-4; D is unresolved. The germline V gene encodes CDR1 MNHEY and CDR2 SVGAGI. CDR3 length: 13 residues. The chain's CDR3 is CASSSPPGHLFTF. CDR3 coding DNA: TGTGCCAGCAGTTCCCCCCCCGGGCACTTATTTACCTTC.

The chain employs TRBV28 and TRBJ1-1; D is unresolved. V lost 2 bases, J lost 0 bases, and 7 bases lay in between. This CDR3 comprises 14 residues. Germline CDR1 and CDR2: MDHEN and SYDVKM. CDR3 protein: CASSLGSLNTEAFF. The CDR3 nucleotides are TGTGCCAGCAGTTTAGGGAGCCTGAACACTGAAGCTTTCTTT.

The V gene is TRBV9, the J gene TRBJ2-1; tentatively, D is TRBD2 (6 bases). Germline CDR1 reads SGDLS; CDR2 reads YYNGEE. The CDR3 spans 16 residues. Deletions cut 6 bases from V and 0 bases from J, with 16 bases between. This chain's CDR3 is CASTASASFSYNEQFF. CDR3 nucleotide sequence: TGTGCCAGCACGGCTAGCGCGAGCTTCTCCTACAATGAGCAGTTCTTC.

The chain recombines TRBV5-1 with TRBJ2-7; D not certain. V gave up 3 bases and J gave up 4 bases, with 20 bases separating them. Per the germline V gene, CDR1 is SGHRS and CDR2 is YFSETQ. The CDR3 has 16 amino acids. In DNA, the CDR3 is TGCGCCAGCAGCTCCGGCCCCCCCCGCACCTTTTACGAGCAGTACTTC. Its protein is CASSSGPPRTFYEQYF.